This T cell receptor (beta chain) was obtained from a study of T cells in Graves' hyperthyroidism and ophthalmopathy. Whole-study results and caveats: In validation, the model predicted ophthalmopathy. These predictions came a median roughly six months before onset.

This clonotype was recorded at least ten times. What it binds is not known. Per germline, CDR1 MNHEY and CDR2 SMNVEV (reference sequence). The V gene lost 4 bases and the J gene lost 4 bases, with 8 bases spanning the gap. CDR3 size: 14 residues. Amplified regions were TCR beta CDR3 sequences from RNA transcripts. First-round RT-PCR targeting the TCR CDR3 was performed with the HTBI primer set. TCRdb recomputed calls from the multiplex PCR reads with MiXCR, one row per CDR3 protein. Of 300,000 to 450,000 distinct CDR3 sequences in the sample, about 15% are singletons; the top ten hold approximately 32%.

The clonotype was recovered from a woman aged 30 to 39 with Graves' hyperthyroidism. The chain uses TRBV27 and TRBJ2-6; unclear D gene. Specimen: blood. CDR3 protein: CASSSRTGANVLTF. The CDR3 nucleotides read TGTGCCAGCAGTTCGAGAACCGGGGCCAACGTCCTGACTTTC.